This is a list of T cell receptor beta chains from one sample in a study of CD8 T cells in ankylosing spondylitis. From the 5' RACE reads, TCRdb called clonotypes with MiXCR, one entry per CDR3 protein. The table has nearly 250,000 distinct CDR3 sequences, around 32% seen once. The specimen was blood, either unsorted or a sorted T cell fraction (not recorded which). These receptors all come from a male donor with ankylosing spondylitis or in good health (not recorded which). Both conserved end residues are part of each CDR3. Each record gives: J gene, V gene, clone size, D gene, CDR3 protein, CDR3 DNA. A D gene is named only where the DNA matches it firmly. Some rows have no size entry. The others give once, few or many, or a class for an expanded clone.

>TRBJ1-2|TRBV20-1|.|.
CSARGWTAHYGYTF
TGCAGTGCTAGGGGCTGGACGGCTCATTATGGCTACACCTTC
>TRBJ2-3|TRBV5-8|.|TRBD2
CASSLGLAGLTDTQYF
TGTGCCAGCAGCTTGGGACTAGCGGGGCTCACAGATACGCAGTATTTT
>TRBJ1-2|TRBV25-1|few|.
CASSERDGAPRYTF
TGTGCCAGCAGTGAACGGGACGGAGCGCCGCGCTACACCTTC
>TRBJ1-5|TRBV6-2/TRBV6-3|.|.
CASRDPSDQPQHF
TGTGCCAGCAGGGACCCTAGTGATCAGCCCCAGCATTTT
>TRBJ2-1|TRBV5-1|few|.
CASSPQVRGNEQFF
TGCGCCAGCAGCCCACAGGTGAGGGGCAATGAGCAGTTCTTC
>TRBJ2-7|TRBV5-1|once|TRBD1
CASSLGDRGIHEQYF
TGCGCCAGCAGCTTGGGGGACAGGGGGATCCACGAGCAGTACTTC
>TRBJ2-3|TRBV11-2|few|.
CASSLRSSADTQYF
TGTGCCAGCAGCTTACGGAGTTCGGCAGATACGCAGTATTTT
>TRBJ2-5|TRBV28|.|.
CASSPTGHQETQYF
TGTGCCAGCAGTCCCACAGGGCACCAAGAGACCCAGTACTTC
>TRBJ1-1|TRBV3-1|.|TRBD1
CASSQVAGGDTEAFF
TGTGCCAGCAGCCAAGTGGCAGGGGGGGACACTGAAGCTTTCTTT
>TRBJ2-7|TRBV10-3|.|.
CAISESWNYEQYF
TGTGCCATCAGTGAGTCTTGGAACTACGAGCAGTACTTC
>TRBJ2-3|TRBV11-2|few|.
CASSLAGPSTDTQYF
TGTGCCAGCAGCTTGGCCGGCCCTAGCACAGATACGCAGTATTTT
>TRBJ2-5|TRBV12-3/TRBV12-4|few|TRBD1
CASSLILGQGSETQYF
TGTGCCAGCAGTTTAATACTGGGACAGGGGAGCGAGACCCAGTACTTC
>TRBJ2-2|TRBV4-1|.|.
CASTRGKVDTGELFF
TGCGCCAGTACCAGGGGAAAGGTGGACACCGGGGAGCTGTTTTTT
>TRBJ2-7|TRBV12-3/TRBV12-4|.|.
CASSFRLVEQYF
TGTGCCAGCAGTTTCAGACTCGTCGAGCAGTACTTC
>TRBJ2-3|TRBV20-1|few|.
CSADASASSTDTQYF
TGCAGTGCTGACGCTAGCGCCTCTAGCACAGATACGCAGTATTTT
>TRBJ2-7|TRBV25-1|.|.
CASHTTGYEQYF
TGTGCCAGCCATACCACAGGGTACGAGCAGTACTTC
>TRBJ2-7|TRBV27|.|TRBD1
CASSQRDRVSPYEQYF
TGTGCCAGCAGCCAGCGGGACAGGGTCTCGCCGTACGAGCAGTACTTC
>TRBJ1-3|TRBV5-1|.|.
CASSLEPTGSGNTIYF
TGCGCCAGCAGCTTGGAACCGACAGGCTCTGGAAACACCATATATTTT
>TRBJ2-5|TRBV12-3/TRBV12-4|many|.
CASSLSGVRETQYF
TGTGCCAGCAGTTTATCTGGGGTCCGGGAGACCCAGTACTTC
>TRBJ2-7|TRBV29-1|.|.
CSGPTGEVTYEQYF
TGCAGCGGTCCCACAGGGGAGGTGACCTACGAGCAGTACTTC
>TRBJ2-5|TRBV10-2|few|.
CASSEEVRTQYF
TGCGCCAGCAGTGAAGAGGTGCGGACCCAGTACTTC
>TRBJ1-5|TRBV7-8|few|TRBD1
CASRLDRGSNQPQHF
TGTGCCAGCAGATTAGACAGGGGGAGCAATCAGCCCCAGCATTTT
>TRBJ1-1|TRBV29-1|few|TRBD1
CSVGQGETEAFF
TGCAGCGTCGGACAGGGGGAGACTGAAGCTTTCTTT
>TRBJ2-5|TRBV13|.|.
CASSTRNLLETQYF
TGTGCCAGCAGCACCAGAAACCTTCTCGAGACCCAGTACTTC
>TRBJ2-5|TRBV19|few|.
CASALRLGVGTQYF
TGTGCCAGTGCACTCCGACTAGGGGTCGGGACCCAGTACTTC
>TRBJ2-5|TRBV5-1|few|TRBD2
CASSLVLAGTQETQYF
TGCGCCAGCAGCTTGGTTCTAGCGGGGACCCAAGAGACCCAGTACTTC
>TRBJ2-3|TRBV7-8|many|TRBD1
CASSLWGQGADTQYF
TGTGCCAGCAGCTTATGGGGACAGGGGGCTGATACGCAGTATTTT
>TRBJ2-7|TRBV5-1|.|TRBD1
CASSLTPGTGRSEQYF
TGCGCCAGCAGCCTAACCCCCGGGACAGGGAGGAGTGAGCAGTACTTC
>TRBJ2-1|TRBV29-1|many|TRBD1
CSVEPGQAEYNEQFF
TGCAGCGTTGAACCCGGACAGGCCGAATACAATGAGCAGTTCTTC
>TRBJ1-2|TRBV20-1|many|.
CSAKWKIYGYTF
TGCAGTGCTAAATGGAAGATCTATGGCTACACCTTC
>TRBJ2-3|TRBV20-1|.|TRBD2
CSARGGGRGTDTQYF
TGCAGTGCTAGAGGCGGGGGTCGGGGCACAGATACGCAGTATTTT
>TRBJ1-2|TRBV6-5|.|TRBD1
CASSSGRGYGYTF
TGTGCCAGCAGTTCGGGCAGGGGGTATGGCTACACCTTC
>TRBJ1-2|TRBV4-1|.|.
CASSQVVGGYTF
TGCGCCAGCAGCCAAGTCGTTGGTGGCTACACCTTC
>TRBJ1-2|TRBV9|.|.
CASSPDPVNYGYTF
TGTGCCAGCAGCCCCGACCCGGTTAACTATGGCTACACCTTC
>TRBJ1-3|TRBV7-2|.|.
CASSLSIGLWSSNTIYF
TGTGCCAGCAGCTTATCTATAGGACTATGGTCTTCAAACACCATATATTTT
>TRBJ2-3|TRBV7-2|few|.
CASSPRPGDTQYF
TGTGCCAGCAGCCCCAGACCCGGGGATACGCAGTATTTT
>TRBJ2-1|TRBV6-5|.|TRBD2
CASSSRRGGSYNEQFF
TGTGCCAGCAGTTCCCGGCGGGGGGGATCCTACAATGAGCAGTTCTTC
>TRBJ1-4|TRBV4-2|.|TRBD1
CASSPRTGSTNEKLFF
TGTGCCAGCAGCCCGCGGACAGGCTCAACTAATGAAAAACTGTTTTTT
>TRBJ1-1|TRBV10-3|.|TRBD1
CAIRSTGTVNTEAFF
TGTGCCATCAGGAGCACCGGGACAGTTAACACTGAAGCTTTCTTT
>TRBJ2-3|TRBV4-2|many|.
CASSQSPPGGGGDTQYF
TGTGCCAGCAGCCAAAGTCCCCCGGGGGGCGGCGGAGATACGCAGTATTTT
>TRBJ2-7|TRBV7-6|.|TRBD1
CASSLSTGGEQYF
TGTGCCAGCAGCTTGTCAACAGGGGGCGAGCAGTACTTC
>TRBJ2-5|TRBV15|once|TRBD2
CATSPSGGASETQYF
TGTGCCACCAGCCCAAGCGGGGGGGCCTCCGAGACCCAGTACTTC
>TRBJ2-5|TRBV29-1|.|.
CSVEDRDGQETQYF
TGCAGCGTTGAAGATCGGGACGGACAAGAGACCCAGTACTTC
>TRBJ1-6|TRBV5-1|many|.
CASSLGGNPPLHF
TGCGCCAGCAGCTTGGGAGGGAACCCACCCCTCCACTTT
>TRBJ2-3|TRBV5-1|.|.
CASSLPQGTDTQYF
TGCGCCAGCAGCTTGCCTCAGGGGACAGATACGCAGTATTTT
>TRBJ2-1|TRBV29-1|many|.
CSAQRSRADEQFF
TGCAGCGCCCAAAGGTCCAGGGCAGACGAGCAGTTCTTC
>TRBJ1-4|TRBV27|few|TRBD1
CASSYRGLGNEKLFF
TGTGCCAGCAGTTACAGGGGGCTCGGTAATGAAAAACTGTTTTTT
>TRBJ2-7|TRBV7-2|.|.
CASSLEAGATYEQYF
TGTGCCAGCAGCTTAGAGGCGGGGGCAACCTACGAGCAGTACTTC
>TRBJ1-3|TRBV5-1|.|.
CASSLGTLGNTIYF
TGCGCCAGCAGCTTGGGGACACTTGGAAACACCATATATTTT
>TRBJ1-5|TRBV27|.|.
CASSPNRSGNQPQHF
TGTGCCAGCAGTCCCAATAGATCGGGCAATCAGCCCCAGCATTTT